This entry concerns a single TCR beta chain. Sample time point: pre-treatment sample, taken before nivolumab and TIL therapy. These data belong to a study of TIL therapy for anti-PD-1-resistant metastatic lung cancer. Study-wide background: Half of patients were current or former smokers.

V shed 2 bases and J shed 3 bases, with 23 bases lying between them. Germline CDR1 and CDR2: SGHRS and YFSETQ. The CDR3 sequence is 19 residues long. This was the immunoSEQ v3 assay. Only in-frame clones appear in the TCRdb table, and some are missing; sequencing was by immunoSEQ multiplex PCR. This table has 55,000 to 70,000 clones, about nine tenths appearing once. The rearrangement uses TRBV5-1 and TRBJ1-4; D possibly corresponds to TRBD1 (5 bases). The origin of this receptor is a person aged 30 to 80 with non-small cell lung cancer. The source was blood, collected at baseline. For the CDR3, the DNA is TGCGCCAGCAGCTTCAATCCGGGACTCCTAAGGAGGTCTAATGAAAAACTGTTTTTT. This sequence encodes CASSFNPGLLRRSNEKLFF. The entire variable domain, with the rest obtained from reference TRBV5-1 and TRBJ1-4, is as follows: KAGVTQTPRYLIKTRGQQVTLSCSPISGHRSVSWYQQTPGQGLQFLFEYFSETQRNKGNFPGRFSGRQFSNSRSEMNVSTLELGDSALYLCASSFNPGLLRRSNEKLFFGSGTQLSVL.